One TCR beta chain is described in this entry. Sequenced by immunoSEQ multiplex PCR; TCRdb stores in-frame clones only, minus some. Of about 100,000 clones listed, about 86% are singletons. The sample originates from a study of T cell responses to AZD1222 COVID-19 vaccine. V was pared by 7 bases and J by 0 bases, with 16 bases between. The CDR3 consists of 16 residues. Germline lookup yields CDR1 MNHNY and CDR2 SVGAGI (reference sequence). This rearrangement joins TRBV6-6 to TRBJ2-1; D possibly uses TRBD1 or TRBD2 (6 bases each). The sample in question was peripheral blood, obtained on day 0 of AZD1222 vaccination. The TCR originated in an adult in good health. The CDR3 here is CASTLGGGRSYNEQFF. CDR3 DNA sequence: TGTGCCAGCACCTTAGGGGGAGGCCGCTCCTACAATGAGCAGTTCTTC.